The 28 T cell receptor beta chains presented below share a single source sample, sequenced in a study of long-term antiretroviral therapy in people with HIV (dated by TCRdb to between 2020 and 2023). Sequencing of the TRB variable region was done with the immunoSEQ hsTCRB v3.0 assay at survey level resolution. TCRdb stores this immuneACCESS table with in-frame sequences only. Part of the clones is absent; in the studies checked, under half of the shortfall reflects unresolved V genes, and no reason is known for the rest. In all, the sample holds more than 20,000 clones, and 85% of those were seen once. The ten largest clones add up to approximately 9% of the sample. The sequencing here drew on unsorted PBMCs, taken 2.3 years after starting antiretroviral therapy. These receptors all come from a man aged 35-49 years with HIV.

The chain links TRBV5-6 to TRBJ2-1, with D possibly matching TRBD2 (5 bases). CDR1 and CDR2 from the germline V gene are SGHDT and YYEEEE. Trimming cost V 0 bases and J 6 bases, with 10 bases left between them. The CDR3 has 14 residues. The CDR3 nucleotides are TGTGCCAGCAGCTTGGGAACGGGGTTCAATGAGCAGTTCTTC. Its translation: CASSLGTGFNEQFF. Based on the CDR3 plus reference TRBV5-6 and TRBJ2-1, the full variable domain is DAGVTQSPTHLIKTRGQQVTLRCSPKSGHDTVSWYQQALGQGPQFIFQYYEEEERQRGNFPDRFSGHQFPNYSSELNVNALLLGDSALYLCASSLGTGFNEQFFGPGTRLTVL.

Only one count was recorded for this clone. The J gene is TRBJ2-2, the V gene TRBV19, with 8 positions matching TRBD2. The J segment lost 6 bases and the V segment lost 4 bases, leaving 7 bases of the junction unmatched. From germline, CDR1 is LNHDA and CDR2 SQIVND (reference sequence). CDR3 length: 15 amino acids. This chain's CDR3 is CASSKRGPQAGELFF. In DNA, the CDR3 is TGTGCCAGTAGTAAGCGGGGGCCCCAGGCCGGGGAGCTGTTTTTT.

V usage is TRBV15 and J usage is TRBJ1-4; 8 positions match TRBD1. Germline V gene data show CDR1 as LNHNV and CDR2 as YYDKDF (reference sequence). Trimming removed 8 bases from V and 4 bases from J; junction bases left unmatched: 3. The CDR3 is made up of 13 amino acids. CDR3 bases: TGTGCCACCGTAGGACAGGGTAATGAAAAACTGTTTTTT. Translation gives CATVGQGNEKLFF. Together with reference TRBV15 and TRBJ1-4, the CDR3 gives the full variable domain: DAMVIQNPRYQVTQFGKPVTLSCSQTLNHNVMYWYQQKSSQAPKLLFHYYDKDFNNEADTPDNFQSRRPNTSFCFLDIRSPGLGDTAMYLCATVGQGNEKLFFGSGTQLSVL.

The chain has TRBV6-1 and TRBJ1-6; D gene uncertain. Trimming cost V 4 bases and J 8 bases, with 9 bases left between them. Germline CDR1 and CDR2: MNHNS and SASEGT. The CDR3 extends over 13 amino acids. This CDR3 reads CASSALQDSPLHF. The CDR3 DNA sequence: TGTGCCAGCAGTGCCCTACAAGATTCACCCCTCCACTTT.

This clone turned up a few times. This sequence joins TRBV6-6 and TRBJ2-7; 8 nucleotides align to TRBD1. This CDR3 comprises 15 residues. V lost 6 bases to trimming and J lost 2 bases; unmatched junction nucleotides: 9. Germline V gives CDR1 MNHNY, CDR2 SVGAGI (reference sequence). The CDR3 region is CASRSTGEVAYEQYF. In DNA form, the CDR3 reads TGTGCCAGCAGATCGACAGGGGAAGTAGCCTACGAGCAGTACTTC.

The rearrangement joins TRBV29-1 to TRBJ2-7; 10 bases are shared with TRBD2. Germline CDR1 is SQVTM and CDR2 is ANQGSEA. The CDR3 length is 14 residues. Trimming cost V 4 bases and J 5 bases; bases outside gene matches: 8. The CDR3 sequence: CSVAGGLAQNEQYF. For the CDR3, the DNA is TGCAGCGTTGCGGGGGGACTAGCGCAGAACGAGCAGTACTTC.

The V and J genes are TRBV29-1 and TRBJ2-1; 13 bases map to TRBD2. Germline-derived CDR1 and CDR2 are SQVTM and ANQGSEA. V shed 3 bases, J shed 2 bases, and the junction held 1 base outside the gene matches. The CDR3 length is 15 residues. The CDR3 protein is CSVDGLAGAYNEQFF. Written as DNA, the CDR3 is TGCAGCGTTGACGGACTAGCGGGGGCCTACAATGAGCAGTTCTTC.

The genes are TRBV7-8 and TRBJ2-1; maybe TRBD2 (7 bases). The germline V gene encodes CDR1 SGHVS and CDR2 FQNEAQ. V was clipped by 1 base and J by 5 bases, with 18 bases between them. This CDR3 comprises 17 residues. CDR3 sequence (DNA): TGTGCCAGCAGCTTAGGTTGGGGGGGCTCATTAGACAATGAGCAGTTCTTC. This codes for CASSLGWGGSLDNEQFF.

The chain uses TRBV11-2 and TRBJ1-5; the D is unclear. V dropped 0 bases and J dropped 3 bases, with 3 bases sitting between them. Germline V gene sequence: CDR1 SGHAT, CDR2 FQNNGV. The CDR3 sequence is 13 residues long. The CDR3 sequence: CASSLDVNQPQHF. As DNA, the CDR3 is TGTGCCAGCAGCTTAGATGTCAATCAGCCCCAGCATTTT.

This chain joins TRBV6-5 and TRBJ2-5, with TRBD2 matching over 15 bases. The CDR3 covers 16 residues. The V gene's germline CDR1 is MNHEY and CDR2 SVGAGI. V dropped 4 bases and J dropped 2; count of bases not matched to a gene: 2. The CDR3 loop is CASSLGLAGGQETQYF. CDR3 nucleotide sequence: TGTGCCAGCAGTTTGGGACTAGCGGGAGGACAAGAGACCCAGTACTTC.

The chain combines TRBV19 with TRBJ2-2, with 11 bases fitting TRBD1. Germline CDR1 is LNHDA and CDR2 is SQIVND (reference sequence). Trimming removed 8 bases from V and 4 bases from J; junction bases left unmatched: 9. The CDR3 runs to 16 residues. CDR3 amino acids: CASHYGQGAGTGELFF. The CDR3 coding sequence is TGTGCCAGTCACTATGGACAGGGGGCCGGCACCGGGGAGCTGTTTTTT.

The J gene is TRBJ1-1, the V gene TRBV7-9; D might be TRBD1 (5 bases). V lost 0 bases and J 5 bases, leaving 13 bases between the germline ends. This CDR3 region has 15 residues. Germline V gene data show CDR1 as SEHNR and CDR2 as FQNEAQ (reference sequence). The CDR3: CASSLAPGAGTEAFF. The CDR3 DNA reads TGTGCCAGCAGCTTAGCACCCGGGGCTGGAACTGAAGCTTTCTTT.

This chain uses TRBV15 with TRBJ2-7; D gene unclear. Germline CDR1 LNHNV, CDR2 YYDKDF (reference sequence). This CDR3 contains 14 residues. The V and J ends lost 1 base and 0 bases respectively, with 7 bases between them. CDR3 bases: TGTGCCACCAGCAGAGGTTTCCTCTCCTACGAGCAGTACTTC. This sequence encodes CATSRGFLSYEQYF.

CDR3 loop: CATSREGGPDDTQYF. CDR3 DNA sequence: TGTGCCACCAGCAGAGAGGGGGGCCCGGACGATACGCAGTATTTT. The chain carries TRBV15 and TRBJ2-3, with D tentatively TRBD1 or TRBD2 (6 bases each). Germline V lookup: CDR1 LNHNV, CDR2 YYDKDF (reference sequence). V was shortened by 0 bases and J by 6 bases, with 13 bases between the two germline ends. This CDR3 contains 15 residues.

CDR3 sequence (DNA): TGTGCCAGCAGCCAGGGTTCGGGAGCCCAAGAGACCCAGTACTTC. Protein: CASSQGSGAQETQYF. The rearrangement joins TRBV14 to TRBJ2-5; D might be TRBD2 (6 bases). Germline lookup yields CDR1 SGHDN and CDR2 FVKESK. CDR3 length: 15 residues. Trimming shortened V by 3 bases and J by 1 base, and 12 bases separated the two germline ends.

This clone appeared a single time. The J gene is TRBJ2-3, the V gene TRBV6-4; D gene uncertain. Trimming removed 0 bases at V and 3 bases at J, with 7 bases between. CDR3 length: 14 amino acids. Germline assignment: CDR1 MRHNA and CDR2 SNTAGT. CDR3 DNA: TGTGCCAGCAGTGACTCGGGGTGGACAGATACGCAGTATTTT. As protein: CASSDSGWTDTQYF.

This clone has only one observation. The chain carries TRBV7-8 and TRBJ2-7, with D unclear. V lost 2 bases and J lost 0, with 8 bases in between. This CDR3 has 14 residues. Germline CDR1 is SGHVS and CDR2 is FQNEAQ. Here the CDR3 reads CASSLLRLSYEQYF. CDR3 bases: TGTGCCAGCAGCTTACTCAGGCTCTCCTACGAGCAGTACTTC.

This clone came up once. The chain is built from TRBV4-1 and TRBJ2-3; either TRBD1 or TRBD2 may supply D (5 bases each). Germline CDR1 and CDR2: MGHRA and YSYEKL. Trimming pared 3 bases from V and 0 bases from J, leaving 10 bases between. This CDR3 spans 15 amino acids. The CDR3 sequence: CASSHPGGSTDTQYF. The CDR3 DNA sequence: TGCGCCAGCAGCCATCCTGGGGGTAGCACAGATACGCAGTATTTT.

The V gene is TRBV7-9, the J gene TRBJ2-1, with D uncertain. The germline V and J ends were trimmed by 5 bases and 4 bases, with 6 bases remaining between them. The length of the CDR3 is 12 residues. The germline V gene has CDR1 SEHNR and CDR2 FQNEAQ (reference sequence). CDR3 coding DNA: TGTGCCAGCAGCCCGACTTACAATGAGCAGTTCTTC. It specifies CASSPTYNEQFF.

The chain uses TRBV5-1 and TRBJ2-7, with 10 bases fitting TRBD2. There are 15 residues in the CDR3. Germline lookup yields CDR1 SGHRS and CDR2 YFSETQ. The ends lost 4 bases at V and 4 bases at J; junction bases unmatched: 8. The CDR3 is CASSHGLAGVYEQYF. CDR3 in DNA: TGCGCCAGCAGCCACGGGCTAGCGGGAGTATACGAGCAGTACTTC.

The rearrangement joins TRBV6-4 to TRBJ2-3, with D possibly TRBD1 on 5 matching bases. Trimming took 0 bases from V and 5 from J, leaving 6 bases between them. Germline V gives CDR1 MRHNA, CDR2 SNTAGT. This CDR3 has 13 amino acids. Here the CDR3 reads CASSDSRGDTQYF. The DNA for the CDR3 is TGTGCCAGCAGTGACTCAAGGGGAGATACGCAGTATTTT.

The CDR3 nucleotides are TGTGCCAGCAGCCACTTACAAGAGACCCAGTACTTC. Protein product: CASSHLQETQYF. The chain employs TRBV14 and TRBJ2-5; D unclear. CDR3 size: 12 residues. The V and J ends lost 3 bases and 2 bases respectively, with 4 bases between them. Germline-derived CDR1 and CDR2 are SGHDN and FVKESK.

The chain employs TRBV2 and TRBJ1-1, with 8 nucleotides matching TRBD1. The V and J ends lost 7 bases and 0 bases, in that order; junction bases with no gene match: 7. CDR3 length equals 15 residues. From germline, CDR1 is SNHLY and CDR2 FYNNEI. The CDR3 nucleotides are TGTGCCAGCACCCGCGGGACAGGCCTGAACACTGAAGCTTTCTTT. Translation: CASTRGTGLNTEAFF.

The chain has TRBV6-5 and TRBJ1-1, with a weak D call TRBD1 (5 bases). Trimming stripped 2 bases from V and 8 bases from J, with 6 bases between. The CDR3 is 11 residues long. Germline CDR1 and CDR2: MNHEY and SVGAGI. Written as DNA, the CDR3 is TGTGCCAGCAGTTACGGGGGAGAAGCTTTCTTT. This encodes CASSYGGEAFF.

This clone came up a few times. This chain uses TRBV5-1 with TRBJ1-2, with a weak D call TRBD1 (5 bases). The V gene lost 3 bases and the J gene lost 2 bases, with 5 bases spanning the gap. Germline V gives CDR1 SGHRS, CDR2 YFSETQ. The CDR3 spans 12 residues. The CDR3 loop reads CASSWDNYGYTF. The CDR3 region has the DNA TGCGCCAGCAGCTGGGACAACTATGGCTACACCTTC. Filled out from reference TRBV5-1 and TRBJ1-2, the complete variable domain reads KAGVTQTPRYLIKTRGQQVTLSCSPISGHRSVSWYQQTPGQGLQFLFEYFSETQRNKGNFPGRFSGRQFSNSRSEMNVSTLELGDSALYLCASSWDNYGYTFGSGTRLTVV.

V gene TRBV27 combines with J gene TRBJ2-6, with D tentatively TRBD2 (6 bases). V gave up 5 bases and J gave up 0 bases, with 20 bases separating them. The germline gives CDR1 MNHEY, CDR2 SMNVEV (reference sequence). This CDR3 spans 19 amino acids. CDR3 loop: CASSPGEGFSSSGANVLTF. For the CDR3, the DNA is TGTGCCAGCAGTCCGGGAGAGGGGTTTTCTAGCTCTGGGGCCAACGTCCTGACTTTC.

The chain recombines TRBV10-3 with TRBJ2-3, with 12 bases that match TRBD1. The CDR3 covers 17 residues. The ends lost 10 bases at V and 3 bases at J; junction bases unmatched: 14. Germline V gene sequence: CDR1 ENHRY, CDR2 SYGVKD. The CDR3 DNA sequence: TGTGCCACGCTAGGGGGACAGGGGGCTATGAGGACAGATACGCAGTATTTT. Its translation is CATLGGQGAMRTDTQYF.

DNA of the CDR3: TGCGCCAGCAGCTCCCGACAGGGGTCAGACGAGCAGTACTTC. It yields the protein CASSSRQGSDEQYF. The J gene is TRBJ2-7, the V gene TRBV5-1, with 8 bases that match TRBD1. V trimming: 3 bases; J trimming: 5 bases; junction bases outside the gene matches: 7. Per the germline V gene, CDR1 is SGHRS and CDR2 is YFSETQ. The CDR3 spans 14 residues.